These 14 T cell receptor beta chains were all obtained from the same sample, sequenced in a study of blood T cells in healthy people across ages. Combining a sample-barcoded 5' primer with a J-beta primer mix, a second PCR ran for roughly 6 to 12 cycles. TCRdb re-analysed the 5' RACE reads in MiXCR, keeping a single row per CDR3 protein. The table has hundreds of thousands of distinct CDR3 sequences, 40% to 50% seen once. The sample was blood. The receptors here all came from a man aged 60 to 69 in good health.

Comment on this clonotype: A much larger clone differs from this one at a single base, so this may be a read error. The chain recombines TRBV9 with TRBJ1-2; no firm D call. Germline V lookup: CDR1 SGDLS, CDR2 YYNGEE. This CDR3 is 14 amino acids long. CDR3 DNA sequence: TGTGTCAGCAGCGTAGGCGGCAGCAACTATGGCTACACCTTC. Amino acids: CVSSVGGSNYGYTF.

The chain is built from TRBV27 and TRBJ2-6; perhaps TRBD1 as D (5 bases). There are 16 residues in the CDR3. Deletions cut 5 bases from V and 0 bases from J, with 11 bases between. CDR1 and CDR2 from the germline V gene are MNHEY and SMNVEV (reference sequence). The chain's CDR3 is CASSGRQSSGANVLTF. DNA of the CDR3: TGTGCCAGCAGTGGAAGACAGTCCTCTGGGGCCAACGTCCTGACTTTC.

This chain uses TRBV15 with TRBJ2-4; D possibly matches TRBD1 or TRBD2 (6 bases each). Between the trimmed V and J ends, which lost 4 bases and 0 bases, there was a span of 22 bases. Germline V gene sequence: CDR1 LNHNV, CDR2 YYDKDF (reference sequence). The CDR3 loop spans 19 amino acids. CDR3 DNA: TGTGCCACCAGCAAAGACTTGGGGGCGGGACACCAAGCCAAAAACATTCAGTACTTC. Its protein is CATSKDLGAGHQAKNIQYF.

This CDR3 is CATSRDRAGTGEQYF. The CDR3 region has the DNA TGTGCCACCAGCAGAGATCGAGCAGGGACGGGTGAGCAGTACTTC. The chain employs TRBV15 and TRBJ2-7, with D tentatively TRBD1 or TRBD2 (5 bases each). CDR3 length equals 15 residues. The ends were cut back, 0 bases at V and 7 bases at J, with 16 bases in the middle. Germline assignment: CDR1 LNHNV and CDR2 YYDKDF (reference sequence).

This clonotype was counted between two and nine times. The chain is built from TRBV7-6 and TRBJ2-7, with 8 bases matching TRBD1. Trimming cost V 2 bases and J 2 bases; bases outside gene matches: 8. CDR3 length: 16 residues. Germline V gene sequence: CDR1 SGHVS, CDR2 FNYEAQ. The CDR3 coding sequence is TGTGCCAGCAGCTTAATATCGGGACAGGCACCCTACGAGCAGTACTTC. Its translation is CASSLISGQAPYEQYF.

J is TRBJ2-5 and V is TRBV9; unclear D gene. Trimming took off 4 bases at V and 0 bases at J, with 13 bases between the two ends. The length of the CDR3 is 15 residues. Germline-derived CDR1 and CDR2 are SGDLS and YYNGEE. The CDR3 region has the DNA TGTGCCAGCAGCATCGCCGAAGGGTACCAAGAGACCCAGTACTTC. Translating it yields CASSIAEGYQETQYF.

The V gene is TRBV2, the J gene TRBJ2-5; D is unresolved. The germline V gene has CDR1 SNHLY and CDR2 FYNNEI. V was pared by 4 bases and J by 2 bases, with 8 bases between. The CDR3 consists of 13 residues. CDR3 nucleotides: TGTGCCAGCAGTGCGACCCGGCAAGAGACCCAGTACTTC. This gives the protein CASSATRQETQYF.

This clonotype showed up just a few times. The V call is TRBV4-2, the J call TRBJ2-5, with D possibly TRBD1 on 6 matching bases. This CDR3 has 13 amino acids. The V end lost 0 bases, the J end lost 7 bases, and 9 bases lay between the germline ends. Germline CDR1 and CDR2: LGHNA and YNFKEQ. CDR3 sequence: CASSQERGGTQYF. Written as DNA, the CDR3 is TGTGCCAGCAGCCAAGAAAGAGGGGGGACCCAGTACTTC.

The V gene is TRBV20-1, the J gene TRBJ2-3, with 7 bases that match TRBD1. With 6 bases clipped from V and 4 bases from J, the junction kept 7 bases outside the gene matches. From germline, CDR1 is DFQATT and CDR2 SNEGSKA (reference sequence). The CDR3 length is 13 residues. The CDR3 DNA reads as TGCAGTGCCCCAGACAGGGCCCCAGATACGCAGTATTTT. This gives the protein CSAPDRAPDTQYF.

This clonotype was counted only a few times. CDR3 DNA: TGCAGTGCTAGCGGGTCTAGCGGGGGGGCTTTCACCTACGAGCAGTACTTC. It translates to CSASGSSGGAFTYEQYF. The gene calls are TRBV20-1 and TRBJ2-7, with 12 bases aligning to TRBD2. The V segment lost 3 bases and the J segment 2 bases; nucleotides outside the gene matches: 11. The CDR3 extends over 17 amino acids. CDR1 DFQATT and CDR2 SNEGSKA come from the germline V gene (reference sequence).

The V and J genes are TRBV12-3 or TRBV12-4 and TRBJ2-5; 7 bases align to TRBD2. Trimming cost V 4 bases and J 7 bases; bases outside gene matches: 6. The CDR3 is 13 amino acids. The CDR3 loop reads CASSSGLVGTQYF. The CDR3 DNA follows: TGTGCCAGCAGTTCCGGACTAGTTGGGACCCAGTACTTC.

This clonotype was seen a handful of times. The chain carries TRBV29-1 and TRBJ2-1, with TRBD1 as a possible D gene (5 bases). CDR3 length: 14 amino acids. Trimming cost V 5 bases and J 6 bases, with 17 bases left between them. Germline V gives CDR1 SQVTM, CDR2 ANQGSEA. In DNA form, the CDR3 reads TGCAGCGTTAGCCGGTCCAGGGCCCTCAATGAGCAGTTCTTC. Its translation: CSVSRSRALNEQFF.

This clonotype has just a few counts. The rearrangement links TRBV12-3 or TRBV12-4 to TRBJ2-4, with 10 bases that match TRBD2. Matching the DNA end better, TRBJ2-7 makes the J call doubtful. This CDR3 comprises 14 residues. DNA of the CDR3: TGTGCCAGCAGTTTCGTAGCGGGGGGATACGAGCAGTACTTC. Amino acid sequence: CASSFVAGGYEQYF.

V and J are TRBV27 and TRBJ2-7, with D possibly TRBD1 on 6 matching bases. This CDR3 comprises 15 residues. V lost 6 bases, J lost 7 bases, and 22 bases lay in between. The germline V gene encodes CDR1 MNHEY and CDR2 SMNVEV (reference sequence). CDR3 coding DNA: TGTGCCAGCAGCCCAGGGGATAGACGGCTGGGTGAGCAGTACTTC. Translated, it gives CASSPGDRRLGEQYF.